This paragraph covers one T cell receptor (beta chain) sequence. The sample originates from a study of blood T cells in healthy people across ages. Germline V gene sequence: CDR1 DFQATT, CDR2 SNEGSKA (reference sequence). With 4 bases clipped from V and 5 bases from J, the junction kept 9 bases outside the gene matches. The CDR3 is 14 residues long. The use of a sample-barcoded 5' primer and a J-beta primer mix characterized a second PCR of roughly 6 to 12 cycles. MiXCR, run by TCRdb on the 5' RACE reads, gives a single entry per CDR3 protein. The sample records 700,000 or so distinct CDR3 sequences, about a fifth being singletons.

The rearrangement links TRBV20-1 to TRBJ2-5; 8 bases match TRBD1. The source is a man aged 65 to 85 in good health. Specimen: blood. This CDR3 reads CSAKVTGGRETQYF. The CDR3 nucleotides read TGCAGTGCTAAGGTTACAGGGGGTAGGGAGACCCAGTACTTC.